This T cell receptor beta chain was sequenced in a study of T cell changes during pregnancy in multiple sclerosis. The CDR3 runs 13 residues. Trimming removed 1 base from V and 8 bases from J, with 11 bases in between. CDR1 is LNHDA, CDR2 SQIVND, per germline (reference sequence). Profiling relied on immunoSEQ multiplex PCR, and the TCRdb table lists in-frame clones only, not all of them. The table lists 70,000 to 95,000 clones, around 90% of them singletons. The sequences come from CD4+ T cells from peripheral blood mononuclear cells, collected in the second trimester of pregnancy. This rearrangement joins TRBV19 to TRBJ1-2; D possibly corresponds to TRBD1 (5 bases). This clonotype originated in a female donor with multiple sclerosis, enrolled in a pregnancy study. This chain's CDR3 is CASSIVAGNGYTF. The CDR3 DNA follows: TGTGCCAGTAGTATAGTGGCAGGGAACGGCTACACCTTC.